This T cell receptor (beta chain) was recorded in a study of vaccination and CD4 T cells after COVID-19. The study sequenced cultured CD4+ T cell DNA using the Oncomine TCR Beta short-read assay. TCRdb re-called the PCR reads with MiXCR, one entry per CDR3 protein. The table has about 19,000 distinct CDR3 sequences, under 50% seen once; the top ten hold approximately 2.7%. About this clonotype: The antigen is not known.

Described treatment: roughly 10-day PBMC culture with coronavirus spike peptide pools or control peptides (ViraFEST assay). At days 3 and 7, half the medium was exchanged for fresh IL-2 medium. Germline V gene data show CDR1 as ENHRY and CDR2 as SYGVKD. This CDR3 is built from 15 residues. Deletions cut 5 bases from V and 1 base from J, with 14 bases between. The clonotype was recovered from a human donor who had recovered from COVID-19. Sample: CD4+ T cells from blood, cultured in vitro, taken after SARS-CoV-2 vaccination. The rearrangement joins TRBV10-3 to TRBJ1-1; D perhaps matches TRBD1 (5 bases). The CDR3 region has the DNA TGTGCCATCAGTAAGAAACAGGCATCGAACACTGAAGCTTTCTTT. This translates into CAISKKQASNTEAFF.